This T cell receptor (beta chain) was recovered during a study of CD8 T cells in ankylosing spondylitis. There are many counts of this clonotype. V shed 5 bases, J shed 3 bases, and the junction held 11 bases outside the gene matches. Germline CDR1 reads SGHRS; CDR2 reads YFSETQ. The CDR3 has 15 residues. TCRdb recomputed calls from the 5' RACE reads with MiXCR, one row per CDR3 protein. The sample lists under 300,000 distinct CDR3 sequences, around 11% seen once, with approximately 6.6% in the top ten. This sequence joins TRBV5-1 and TRBJ2-7, with 7 nucleotides matching TRBD2. Sequencing was performed on blood, either unsorted or a sorted T cell fraction (not recorded which). This receptor was obtained from a male donor with ankylosing spondylitis or in good health (not recorded which). This chain's CDR3 is CASSPSSGGHYEQYF. CDR3 coding DNA: TGCGCCAGCAGTCCATCTAGCGGAGGTCACTACGAGCAGTACTTC.